The present entry profiles one T cell receptor beta chain with its context. What it binds is not known. This record belongs to a study of identifying expanded T cells in peripheral blood. Study-wide points: Across healthy donors, higher total template counts meant significantly greater roughly two-week count variance. Technical replicates showed roughly 1.2 changed clones; two weeks roughly 15; four weeks 19.

Profiling relied on immunoSEQ multiplex PCR, and the TCRdb table lists in-frame clones only, not all of them. The data show about 74,000 clones, approximately 84% seen once. The CDR3 runs 15 residues. The V and J ends lost 7 bases and 1 base respectively, with 16 bases between them. Germline CDR1 SGHTS, CDR2 YDEGEE. Collection occurred without any documented infections or immune events in donors. This TCR was sampled from a person aged 18 to 70 in good health. The source material was blood. The chain joins TRBV5-8 to TRBJ2-3; D might be TRBD2 (6 bases). CDR3 amino acids: CASGTRDWGTDTQYF. The CDR3 DNA follows: TGTGCCAGCGGAACAAGGGACTGGGGCACAGATACGCAGTATTTT.